This T cell receptor (beta chain) was retrieved from a study of T cells expressing NK-cell markers (dated by TCRdb to 2020 to 2022). About the full investigation: TCR beta-chain repertoires were profiled in sorted CD3+CD56+NKG2C+, CD3+CD56+NKG2C- and CD3+CD56-NKG2C+ T-cell subsets from seven or eight donors. Among the eight sequenced donors, only one was HCMV-seronegative, while the other seven were HCMV-seropositive. Randomly selected healthy volunteers, three men and five women, were used as the eight sequenced donors. Sequencing of the libraries produced 2 x 150 bp reads on Illumina HiSeq 2000/2500, MiSeq or NextSeq. What the study reported, not specific to this receptor: For roughly six donors, the dominant CD3+CD56+NKG2C+ clonotypes were among the top 10 CD8+ clonotypes and accounted for roughly 1.0-8% of CD8+ T cells. Those dominant clonotypes were again the most abundant among CD3+CD56-NKG2C+ cells in four donors, at roughly 28.3-60.1%. It remained unclear whether the expanded NKG2C-expressing T cell clones were specific for HCMV antigens.

The run used an Illumina HiSeq 2000. The TCR beta cDNA libraries were made using 5'RACE template switching, a step that added both a universal primer site and unique molecular identifiers. Priming for cDNA synthesis came from the TCR beta constant segment, and two successive PCR amplification steps followed. On the authors' methods: MIGEC was used to demultiplex reads and group the reads by UMI, and MiTCR was used to assemble and quantify clonotypes. To remove erroneous sequences, TCR cDNA sequences were retained only when supported by two or more reads. The tcR package was used for downstream repertoire analysis, and clonotypes were matched across fractions by CDR3 nucleotide sequence plus V segment. Antigen specificity was annotated against VDJdb with VDJmatch, allowing one amino acid substitution in CDR3. TCRdb reanalyzed the reads, keeping one entry per CDR3 protein sequence and omitting DNA. Clone size and V and J calls follow TCRdb, not the original study. The sample's table covers around 550,000 distinct CDR3 sequences. The ten biggest clones cover approximately 3.6% of the sample.

CDR1 LGHDT and CDR2 YNNKEL were looked up in the germline V gene (reference sequence). The CDR3 goes from the cysteine to the phenylalanine over 15 residues. Only the protein is on record. With respect to this clonotype: It lacks a known antigen.

A commercial ELISA kit detecting HCMV-specific IgG in serum was used to determine HCMV serostatus. Ficoll density gradient centrifugation was used to isolate peripheral blood mononuclear cells from blood. This clonotype originated in a young man in good health. Donor details come from another sample of the same person, matched by shared clones. The chain couples TRBV3-1 to TRBJ2-5. Sequenced: blood T cells: a sorted CD56 or NKG2C T cell subset, CD4+ or CD8+ T cells, or bulk PBMC T cells (not recorded which). The CDR3 has the sequence CASSQEWQDQETQYF.